Listed here are 11 T cell receptor beta chains from one sample, sequenced in a study of blood T cell repertoires in COVID-19. Using immunoSEQ multiplex PCR, the repertoire was profiled, and TCRdb retains in-frame clones only, with some absent. The sample has approximately 25,000 clones, about 70% seen once; the top ten hold 6.5%. Sequencing was done on a sample of peripheral blood. These receptors all come from a man aged 45-65 years with COVID-19, enrolled during active disease.

This clone turned up a few times. This chain links TRBV27 with TRBJ2-6; 8 bases map to TRBD1. The CDR3 extends over 17 amino acids. Germline values: CDR1 MNHEY, CDR2 SMNVEV (reference sequence). The ends lost 5 bases at V and 4 bases at J; junction bases unmatched: 10. The CDR3 sequence: CASSKRTGLTGANVLTF. CDR3 nucleotide sequence: TGTGCCAGCAGTAAAAGGACAGGGTTGACCGGGGCCAACGTCCTGACTTTC.

The chain joins TRBV4-1 to TRBJ2-7; the D is unclear. The CDR3 is made up of 14 amino acids. V lost 4 bases and J 4 bases, leaving 14 bases between the germline ends. CDR1 is MGHRA, CDR2 YSYEKL, per germline. This CDR3 is CASSLEPQTYEQYF. CDR3 nucleotides: TGCGCCAGCAGCCTCGAGCCCCAAACTTACGAGCAGTACTTC.

The chain couples TRBV6-5 to TRBJ2-7, with TRBD2 as a possible D gene (6 bases). V was clipped by 0 bases and J by 1 base, with 13 bases between them. CDR3 length: 16 amino acids. Germline CDR1 MNHEY, CDR2 SVGAGI. The CDR3 protein is CASSYSAGGASYEQYF. In DNA, the CDR3 is TGTGCCAGCAGTTACTCAGCCGGCGGGGCTTCCTACGAGCAGTACTTC.

The rearrangement links TRBV6-5 to TRBJ2-7, with 9 bases matching TRBD2. Looked up from germline, CDR1 is MNHEY and CDR2 is SVGAGI. The V segment lost 4 bases and the J segment 3 bases; nucleotides outside the gene matches: 4. CDR3 length: 14 residues. The DNA of the CDR3 is TGTGCCAGCAGTTTGACTAGCGGAGTCTACGAGCAGTACTTC. It translates to CASSLTSGVYEQYF.

CDR3 DNA sequence: TGTGCCAGCAGTTTATTTGGCAGTTATAGCAATCAGCCCCAGCATTTT. Its translation is CASSLFGSYSNQPQHF. The chain recombines TRBV27 with TRBJ1-5; no definite D call. Germline V lookup: CDR1 MNHEY, CDR2 SMNVEV (reference sequence). The V and J ends lost 1 base and 0 bases respectively, with 10 bases between them. The CDR3 is 16 residues long.

The chain carries TRBV10-3 and TRBJ2-3, with a weak D call TRBD1 (5 bases). V lost 3 bases and J lost 4, with 8 bases in between. The germline CDR1 and CDR2 sequences are ENHRY and SYGVKD. The CDR3 spans 13 residues. CDR3 residues: CAISDRAADTQYF. CDR3 DNA sequence: TGTGCCATCAGTGACAGGGCCGCAGATACGCAGTATTTT.

The chain is built from TRBV29-1 and TRBJ1-1; a possible D gene is TRBD1 (5 bases). The germline CDR1 and CDR2 sequences are SQVTM and ANQGSEA. The CDR3 extends over 14 amino acids. V lost 2 bases to trimming and J lost 5 bases, with 15 bases between them. In nucleotides, the CDR3 is TGCAGCGTTGAACGGTCGACAGCGCGGACTGAAGCTTTCTTT. It yields the protein CSVERSTARTEAFF. Based on the CDR3 plus reference TRBV29-1 and TRBJ1-1, the full variable domain is SAVISQKPSRDICQRGTSLTIQCQVDSQVTMMFWYRQQPGQSLTLIATANQGSEATYESGFVIDKFPISRPNLTFSTLTVSNMSPEDSSIYLCSVERSTARTEAFFGQGTRLTVV.

This clone was counted once. The rearrangement joins TRBV15 to TRBJ2-1, with 10 bases matching TRBD2. This CDR3 region has 21 residues. Trimming cost V 4 bases and J 0 bases; bases outside gene matches: 18. Germline V lookup: CDR1 LNHNV, CDR2 YYDKDF (reference sequence). The CDR3 DNA follows: TGTGCCACCAGCATCGACGCCCCGGGCATGGCTAGCGGGAGCTCCTACAATGAGCAGTTCTTC. This translates into CATSIDAPGMASGSSYNEQFF.

CDR3 protein: CSVPRNEKLFF. The CDR3 nucleotides are TGCAGCGTTCCCCGTAATGAAAAACTGTTTTTT. The chain carries TRBV29-1 and TRBJ1-4; D is unresolved. Germline CDR1 and CDR2: SQVTM and ANQGSEA. V was clipped by 5 bases and J by 4 bases, with 5 bases between them. The CDR3 is made up of 11 amino acids.

V usage is TRBV2 and J usage is TRBJ2-2, with 13 bases lining up with TRBD2. V lost 7 bases, J lost 5 bases, and 13 bases stayed unmatched. The CDR3 runs to 18 residues. Germline-derived CDR1 and CDR2 are SNHLY and FYNNEI. The CDR3 loop is CASTPGLAGRTGTGELFF. In DNA form, the CDR3 reads TGTGCCAGCACTCCGGGACTAGCGGGGCGAACGGGGACCGGGGAGCTGTTTTTT.

J is TRBJ2-1 and V is TRBV7-7; 7 nucleotides align to TRBD1. V lost 4 bases and J lost 0; bases outside the gene matches: 3. Germline CDR1 is SSHAT and CDR2 is FNYEAQ (reference sequence). CDR3 length: 15 residues. The CDR3 sequence: CASSSGQSSYNEQFF. DNA of the CDR3: TGTGCCAGCAGCTCGGGACAGAGCTCCTACAATGAGCAGTTCTTC.